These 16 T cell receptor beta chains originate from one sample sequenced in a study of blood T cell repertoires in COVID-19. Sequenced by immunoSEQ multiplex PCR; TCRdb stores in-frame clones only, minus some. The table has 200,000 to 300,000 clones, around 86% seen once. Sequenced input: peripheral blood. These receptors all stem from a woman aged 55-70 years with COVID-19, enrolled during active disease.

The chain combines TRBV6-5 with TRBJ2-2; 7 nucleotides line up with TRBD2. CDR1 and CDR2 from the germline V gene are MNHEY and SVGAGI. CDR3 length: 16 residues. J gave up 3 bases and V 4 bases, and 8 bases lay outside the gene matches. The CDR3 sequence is CASSSLLGGDTGELFF. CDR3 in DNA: TGTGCCAGCAGTTCCCTCTTGGGAGGGGACACCGGGGAGCTGTTTTTT.

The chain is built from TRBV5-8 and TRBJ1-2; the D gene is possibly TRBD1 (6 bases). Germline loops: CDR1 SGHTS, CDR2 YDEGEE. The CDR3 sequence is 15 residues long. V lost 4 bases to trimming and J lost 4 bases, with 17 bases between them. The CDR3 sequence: CASSDMTGRSYGYTF. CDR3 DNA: TGTGCCAGCAGCGACATGACAGGCCGCTCCTATGGCTACACCTTC.

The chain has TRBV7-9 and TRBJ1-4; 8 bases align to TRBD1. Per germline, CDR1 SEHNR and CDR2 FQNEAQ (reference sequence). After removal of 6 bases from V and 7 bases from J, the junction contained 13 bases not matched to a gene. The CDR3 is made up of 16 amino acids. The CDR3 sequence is CASSPTSTGVGEKLFF. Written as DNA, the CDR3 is TGTGCCAGCAGTCCTACCTCGACAGGGGTGGGTGAAAAACTGTTTTTT.

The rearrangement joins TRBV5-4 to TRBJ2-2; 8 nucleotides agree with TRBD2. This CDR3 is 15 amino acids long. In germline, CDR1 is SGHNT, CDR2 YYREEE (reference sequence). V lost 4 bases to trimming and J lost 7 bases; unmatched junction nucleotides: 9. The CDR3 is CASSTGLAHVGELFF. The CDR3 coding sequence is TGTGCCAGCAGCACCGGACTAGCTCATGTCGGGGAGCTGTTTTTT.

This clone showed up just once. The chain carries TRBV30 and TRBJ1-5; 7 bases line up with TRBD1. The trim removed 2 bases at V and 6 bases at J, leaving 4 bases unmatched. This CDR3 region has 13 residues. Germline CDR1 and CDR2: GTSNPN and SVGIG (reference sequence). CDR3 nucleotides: TGTGCCTGGAGTCAGGACAGGCTTCAGCCCCAGCATTTT. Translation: CAWSQDRLQPQHF.

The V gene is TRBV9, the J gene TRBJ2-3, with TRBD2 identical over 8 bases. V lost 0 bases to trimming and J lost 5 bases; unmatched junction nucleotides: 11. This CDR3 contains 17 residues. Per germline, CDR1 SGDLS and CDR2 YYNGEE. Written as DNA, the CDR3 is TGTGCCAGCAGCGTAGATTTCGGGACTAGACGCGGAGATACGCAGTATTTT. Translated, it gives CASSVDFGTRRGDTQYF.

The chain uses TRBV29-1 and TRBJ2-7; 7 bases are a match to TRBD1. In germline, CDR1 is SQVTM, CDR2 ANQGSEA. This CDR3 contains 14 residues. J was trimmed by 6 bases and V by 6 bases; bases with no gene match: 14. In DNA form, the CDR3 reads TGCAGCGTCGCTCAGGGACAGCATACAGTCGAGCAGTACTTC. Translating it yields CSVAQGQHTVEQYF.

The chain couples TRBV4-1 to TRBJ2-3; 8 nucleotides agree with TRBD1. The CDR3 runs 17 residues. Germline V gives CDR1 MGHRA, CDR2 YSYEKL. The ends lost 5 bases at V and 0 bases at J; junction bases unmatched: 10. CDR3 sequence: CASSAPTGEASTDTQYF. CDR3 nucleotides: TGCGCCAGCAGCGCCCCGACAGGGGAGGCAAGCACAGATACGCAGTATTTT.

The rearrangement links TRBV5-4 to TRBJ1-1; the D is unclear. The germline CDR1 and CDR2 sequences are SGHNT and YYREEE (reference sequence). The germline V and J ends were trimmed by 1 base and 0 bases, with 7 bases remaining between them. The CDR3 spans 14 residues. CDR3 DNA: TGTGCCAGCAGCTTGCTTCAGATGAACACTGAAGCTTTCTTT. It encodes CASSLLQMNTEAFF.

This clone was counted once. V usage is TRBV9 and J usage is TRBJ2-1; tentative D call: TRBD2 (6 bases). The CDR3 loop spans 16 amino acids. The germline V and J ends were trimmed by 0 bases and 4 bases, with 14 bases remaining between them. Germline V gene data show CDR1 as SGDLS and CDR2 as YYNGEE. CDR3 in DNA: TGTGCCAGCAGCGTAGAAGGTAGCGGCCGATACAATGAGCAGTTCTTC. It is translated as CASSVEGSGRYNEQFF.

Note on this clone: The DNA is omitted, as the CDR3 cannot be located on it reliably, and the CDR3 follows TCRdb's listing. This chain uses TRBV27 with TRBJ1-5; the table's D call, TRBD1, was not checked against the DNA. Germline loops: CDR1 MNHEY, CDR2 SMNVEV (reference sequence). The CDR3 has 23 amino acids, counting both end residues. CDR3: CASTSDRDNQPQHFGDDNQPQHF.

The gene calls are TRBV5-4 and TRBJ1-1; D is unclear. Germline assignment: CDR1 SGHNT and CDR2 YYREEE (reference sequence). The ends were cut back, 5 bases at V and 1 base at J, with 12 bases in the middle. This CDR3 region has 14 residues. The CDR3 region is CASRRGEANTEAFF. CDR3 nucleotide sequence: TGTGCCAGCAGACGTGGGGAGGCGAACACTGAAGCTTTCTTT.

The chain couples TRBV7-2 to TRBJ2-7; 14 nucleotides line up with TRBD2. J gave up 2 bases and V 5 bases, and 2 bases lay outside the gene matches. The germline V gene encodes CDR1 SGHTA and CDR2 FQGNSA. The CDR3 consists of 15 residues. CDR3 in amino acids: CASSQGLAGAYEQYF. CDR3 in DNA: TGTGCCAGCAGCCAGGGACTAGCGGGAGCCTACGAGCAGTACTTC.

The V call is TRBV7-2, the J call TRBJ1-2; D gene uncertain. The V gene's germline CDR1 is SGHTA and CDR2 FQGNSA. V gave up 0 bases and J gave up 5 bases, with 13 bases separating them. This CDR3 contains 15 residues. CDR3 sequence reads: CASSLALTDLYGYTF. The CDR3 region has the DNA TGTGCCAGCAGCTTAGCGCTAACAGACCTGTATGGCTACACCTTC.

CDR3 bases: TGTGCCTGGAGGGCTACTAGCGGGCCCCTCTACGAGCAGTACTTC. Translated: CAWRATSGPLYEQYF. The V gene is TRBV30, the J gene TRBJ2-7, with TRBD2 identical over 9 bases. Germline-derived CDR1 and CDR2 are GTSNPN and SVGIG (reference sequence). The CDR3 is 15 amino acids. With 3 bases clipped from V and 3 bases from J, the junction kept 9 bases outside the gene matches.

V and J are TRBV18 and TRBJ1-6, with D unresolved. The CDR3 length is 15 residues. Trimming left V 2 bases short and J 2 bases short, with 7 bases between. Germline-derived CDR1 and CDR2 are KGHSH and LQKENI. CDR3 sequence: CASSPREPYNSPLHF. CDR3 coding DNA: TGTGCCAGCTCACCAAGGGAGCCCTATAATTCACCCCTCCACTTT.